Here is one T cell receptor beta chain with its context. Its antigen is currently not known. Within one base of it there is no much larger clone, and no base qualities were kept. RNA was extracted with the RNeasy kit and roughly 0.45 to 1 ug was reverse transcribed using random hexamers. TCR beta CDR3 regions were amplified with the immunoSEQ multiplex PCR assay covering 54 Vbeta and 13 Jbeta segments. PCR amplification bias was corrected by using a synthetic template baseline for primer optimization and computational correction. The published analysis was carried out like this. Only productive sequences were kept, with reads annotated to V, D and J genes according to IMGT and analyzed in immunoSEQ Analyzer. Clonality was calculated as one minus the Shannon entropy normalized by log2 of the number of productive unique sequences. Public and private clones were assessed among the 100 most prevalent clones of each patient and control. Susac-specific clones were defined as absent from healthy and MS cohorts, over a thousand published viral clones and other ImmuneACCESS disease sequences. The public reads were reprocessed in TCRdb via fastp at Q25 and MiXCR, keeping in-frame beta chains. CDR3 protein sequences are deduplicated, and each keeps its most common genes and DNA. The V and J calls shown here were made by TCRdb, not taken from the authors' results. Across this sample there are roughly 180,000 distinct CDR3 sequences, with less than 95% seen only once. More than 0.1% of the sample lies in the top ten.

These data originate in a study of CD8 T cells in Susac syndrome (dated 2019 in TCRdb). Background on the whole study: Whether CD8+ T cell activation and differentiation in Susac syndrome was antigen driven was tested using repertoire sequencing.

The paper's findings and limits, for the study overall: The number of individuals in the TCR sequencing and HLA analysis was recognized as being relatively small.

Peripheral blood CD8+ and CD4+ T cells from healthy donors, Susac syndrome patients and multiple sclerosis patients were profiled using high-throughput TCR beta sequencing. Healthy donors were age- and sex-matched controls. Bulk CD8+ and CD4+ T cells were purified by magnetic negative isolation, while CD8+ TEMRA cells were enriched using FACS. Blood was drawn into EDTA tubes, processed within 24 hours, and PBMCs were isolated by density gradient centrifugation. PBMCs intended for TCR sequencing were cryopreserved in liquid nitrogen and thawed later in a water bath at 37 degrees C. The sorted or isolated CD4+, CD8+ and CD8+ TEMRA cells had a purity of 90% or higher. The CDR3 contains 15 residues, cysteine and phenylalanine counted. Only the CDR3 DNA is retained, 45 bases long and in frame from the first base. The germline V gene (reference sequence) provides CDR1 MNHNY and CDR2 SVGAGI. V has 5 bases trimmed and J has 3 bases trimmed; junction bases matching no gene number 8.

The sequence joins TRBV6-6 to TRBJ2-3, and 7 junctional nucleotides match TRBD1. This receptor was obtained from a human donor in good health. Input material: CD4+ T cells from PBMCs. The nucleotide sequence reads TGTGCCAGCAGTGACGCACACAGGGGAACAGATACGCAGTATTTT. Its protein product is CASSDAHRGTDTQYF.